This T cell receptor beta chain originates from a study of monozygotic twins with inflammatory bowel disease. Notes on this clonotype: Its antigen remains unidentified.

Broader study findings: Comparison of concordant versus discordant twins revealed no difference in repertoire similarity, possibly due to limited power.

No DNA is given; TCRdb re-called the 5' RACE reads and lists each CDR3 protein once. Across 150,000 to 200,000 distinct CDR3 sequences, the top ten clones capture 2.8% of the sample. Specimen: blood. This TCR was recovered from a human donor with ulcerative colitis or Crohn's disease, or a healthy co-twin of an affected twin (not recorded which).

CDR3 amino acids: CSGRENEKLFF. The chain couples TRBV29-1 to TRBJ1-4; TCRdb reports TRBD1, a call that lacks DNA to check it against. Germline V gene data show CDR1 as SQVTM and CDR2 as ANQGSEA. This CDR3 has 11 amino acids.